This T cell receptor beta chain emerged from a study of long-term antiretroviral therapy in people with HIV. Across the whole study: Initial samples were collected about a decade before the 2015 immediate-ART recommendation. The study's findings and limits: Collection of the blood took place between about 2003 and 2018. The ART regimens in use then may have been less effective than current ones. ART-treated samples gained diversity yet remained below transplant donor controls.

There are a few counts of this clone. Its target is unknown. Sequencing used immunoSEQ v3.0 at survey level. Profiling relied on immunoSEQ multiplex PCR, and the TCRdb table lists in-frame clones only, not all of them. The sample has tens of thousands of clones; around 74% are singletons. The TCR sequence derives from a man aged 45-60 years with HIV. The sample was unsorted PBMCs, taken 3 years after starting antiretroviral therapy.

This CDR3 reads CASSRTGLYGYTF. DNA of the CDR3: TGTGCCAGCAGTCGTACAGGGCTCTATGGCTACACCTTC. The rearrangement links TRBV6-5 to TRBJ1-2; possible D gene TRBD1, 6 bases. The germline gives CDR1 MNHEY, CDR2 SVGAGI. This CDR3 comprises 13 residues. V was pared by 5 bases and J by 4 bases, with 11 bases between.